This T cell receptor (beta chain) was observed in a study of blood T cell repertoires in COVID-19. Study context: Acute-phase and convalescent COVID-19 samples originated in the United States, Italy and Spain. T cells, B-cell-depleted T cells, or PBMCs provided the cDNA or gDNA that served as material.

This table comes from immunoSEQ multiplex PCR, and its TCRdb copy is limited to in-frame clones, with some not included. The profile shows about 140,000 clones, 80% of them singletons. The CDR3 sequence is 16 residues long. Germline CDR1 and CDR2: MDHEN and SYDVKM. The J segment lost 8 bases and the V segment lost 5 bases, leaving 14 bases of the junction unmatched. The origin of this receptor is a woman between 50 and 59 years old with acute or convalescent COVID-19. The rearrangement uses TRBV28 and TRBJ2-1; 8 bases align to TRBD1. Sequencing input: peripheral blood. In DNA, the CDR3 is TGTGCCAGCAGTGCGCACTCACAGGGGGGCAGGGATGAGCAGTTCTTC. Translating it yields CASSAHSQGGRDEQFF.